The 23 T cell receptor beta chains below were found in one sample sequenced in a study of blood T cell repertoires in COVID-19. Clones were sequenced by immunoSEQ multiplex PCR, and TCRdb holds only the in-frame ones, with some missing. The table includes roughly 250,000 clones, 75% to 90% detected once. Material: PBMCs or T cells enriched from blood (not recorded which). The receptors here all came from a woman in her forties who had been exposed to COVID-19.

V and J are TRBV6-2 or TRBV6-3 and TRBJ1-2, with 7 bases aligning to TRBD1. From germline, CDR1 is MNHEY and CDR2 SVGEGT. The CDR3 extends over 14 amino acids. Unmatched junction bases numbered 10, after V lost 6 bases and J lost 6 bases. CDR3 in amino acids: CASSRDSVPHGYTF. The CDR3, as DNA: TGTGCCAGCAGCAGGGACAGTGTCCCACATGGCTACACCTTC.

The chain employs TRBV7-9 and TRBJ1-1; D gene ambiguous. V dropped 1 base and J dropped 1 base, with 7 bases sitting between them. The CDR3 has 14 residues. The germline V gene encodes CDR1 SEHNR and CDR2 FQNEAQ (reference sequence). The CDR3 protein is CASSLGAGNTEAFF. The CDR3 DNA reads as TGTGCCAGCAGCTTAGGAGCCGGGAACACTGAAGCTTTCTTT.

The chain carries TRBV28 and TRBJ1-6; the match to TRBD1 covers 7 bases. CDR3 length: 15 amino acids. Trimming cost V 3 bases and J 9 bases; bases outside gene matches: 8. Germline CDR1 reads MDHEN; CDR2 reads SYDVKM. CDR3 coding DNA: TGTGCCAGCAGTTTCCGACAGGGTTTAGTTTCACCCCTCCACTTT. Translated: CASSFRQGLVSPLHF.

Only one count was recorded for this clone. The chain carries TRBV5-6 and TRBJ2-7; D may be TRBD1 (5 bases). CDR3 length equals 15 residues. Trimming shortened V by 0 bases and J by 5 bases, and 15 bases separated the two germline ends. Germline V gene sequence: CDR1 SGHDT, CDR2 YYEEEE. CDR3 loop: CASSLGIVQGHEQYF. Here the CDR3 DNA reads TGTGCCAGCAGCTTGGGAATAGTCCAGGGCCACGAGCAGTACTTC. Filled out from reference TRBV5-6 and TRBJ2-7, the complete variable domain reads DAGVTQSPTHLIKTRGQQVTLRCSPKSGHDTVSWYQQALGQGPQFIFQYYEEEERQRGNFPDRFSGHQFPNYSSELNVNALLLGDSALYLCASSLGIVQGHEQYFGPGTRLTVT.

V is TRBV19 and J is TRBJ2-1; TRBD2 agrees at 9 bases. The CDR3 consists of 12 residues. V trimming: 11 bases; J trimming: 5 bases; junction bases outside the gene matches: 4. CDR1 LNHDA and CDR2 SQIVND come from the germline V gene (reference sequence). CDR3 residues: CASRLADNEQFF. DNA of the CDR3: TGTGCCTCTCGACTAGCGGACAATGAGCAGTTCTTC.

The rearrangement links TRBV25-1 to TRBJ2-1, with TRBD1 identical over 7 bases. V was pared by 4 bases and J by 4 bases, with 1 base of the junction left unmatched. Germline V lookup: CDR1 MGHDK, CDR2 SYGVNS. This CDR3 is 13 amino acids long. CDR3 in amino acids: CASSGDRYNEQFF. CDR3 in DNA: TGTGCCAGCAGTGGGGACAGATACAATGAGCAGTTCTTC.

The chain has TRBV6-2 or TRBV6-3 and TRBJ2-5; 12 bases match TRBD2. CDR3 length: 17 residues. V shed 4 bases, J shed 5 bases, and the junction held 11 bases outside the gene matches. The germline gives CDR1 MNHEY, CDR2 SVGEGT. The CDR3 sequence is CASSFLLAGGPEETQYF. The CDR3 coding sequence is TGTGCCAGCAGTTTTCTGCTAGCGGGGGGGCCGGAGGAGACCCAGTACTTC.

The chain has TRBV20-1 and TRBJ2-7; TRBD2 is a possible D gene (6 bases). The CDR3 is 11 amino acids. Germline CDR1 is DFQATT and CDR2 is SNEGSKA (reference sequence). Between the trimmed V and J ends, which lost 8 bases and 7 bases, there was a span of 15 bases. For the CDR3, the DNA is TGCAGTCCAGGGCTGGAGGGGGAGCAGTACTTC. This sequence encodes CSPGLEGEQYF.

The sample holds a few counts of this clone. In DNA form, the CDR3 reads TGTGCCAGCACCCATACCGGTGCGGGCCATGAGCAGTTCTTC. It codes for CASTHTGAGHEQFF. The rearrangement joins TRBV9 to TRBJ2-1; D may be TRBD2 (5 bases). With 6 bases removed from V and 8 bases from J, the gap between germline ends came to 18 bases. The CDR3 is 14 amino acids. Germline V gene sequence: CDR1 SGDLS, CDR2 YYNGEE.

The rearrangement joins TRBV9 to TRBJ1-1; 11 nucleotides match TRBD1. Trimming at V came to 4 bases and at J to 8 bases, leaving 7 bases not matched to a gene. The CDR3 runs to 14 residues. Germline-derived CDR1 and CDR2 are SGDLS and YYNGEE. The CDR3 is CASSPGQGASEAFF. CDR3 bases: TGTGCCAGCAGCCCCGGACAGGGGGCTTCGGAAGCTTTCTTT.

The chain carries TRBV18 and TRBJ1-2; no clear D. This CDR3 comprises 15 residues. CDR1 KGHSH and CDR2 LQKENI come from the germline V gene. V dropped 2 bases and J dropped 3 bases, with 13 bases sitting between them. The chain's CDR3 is CASSPIVQSDYGYTF. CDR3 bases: TGTGCCAGCTCACCAATCGTTCAGAGCGACTATGGCTACACCTTC. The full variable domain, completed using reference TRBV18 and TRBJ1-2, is NAGVMQNPRHLVRRRGQEARLRCSPMKGHSHVYWYRQLPEEGLKFMVYLQKENIIDESGMPKERFSAEFPKEGPSILRIQQVVRGDSAAYFCASSPIVQSDYGYTFGSGTRLTVV.

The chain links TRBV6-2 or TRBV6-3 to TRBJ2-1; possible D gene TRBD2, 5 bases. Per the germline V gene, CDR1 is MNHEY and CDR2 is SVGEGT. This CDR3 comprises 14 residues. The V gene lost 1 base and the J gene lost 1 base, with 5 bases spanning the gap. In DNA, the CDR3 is TGTGCCAGCAGTTACTGGGAGTCCTACAATGAGCAGTTCTTC. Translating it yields CASSYWESYNEQFF.

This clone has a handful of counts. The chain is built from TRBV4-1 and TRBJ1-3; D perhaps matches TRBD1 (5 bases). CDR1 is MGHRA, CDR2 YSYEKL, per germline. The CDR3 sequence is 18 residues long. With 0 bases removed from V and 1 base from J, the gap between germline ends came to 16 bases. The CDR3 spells CASSQDKGSGGSGNTIYF. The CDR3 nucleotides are TGCGCCAGCAGCCAAGATAAGGGTAGTGGGGGGTCTGGAAACACCATATATTTT.

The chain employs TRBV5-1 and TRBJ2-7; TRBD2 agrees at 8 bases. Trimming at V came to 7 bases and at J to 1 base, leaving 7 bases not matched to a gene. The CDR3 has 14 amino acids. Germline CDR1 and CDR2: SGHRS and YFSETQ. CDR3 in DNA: TGCGCCAGCTCCCCGCGGGGGGCATCCTACGAGCAGTACTTC. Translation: CASSPRGASYEQYF.

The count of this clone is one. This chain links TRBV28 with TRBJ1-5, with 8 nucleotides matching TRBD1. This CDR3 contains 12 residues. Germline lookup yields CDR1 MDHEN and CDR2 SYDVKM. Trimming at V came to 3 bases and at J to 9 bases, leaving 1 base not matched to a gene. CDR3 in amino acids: CASSFTGGPQHF. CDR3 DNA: TGTGCCAGCAGTTTCACAGGGGGGCCCCAGCATTTT.

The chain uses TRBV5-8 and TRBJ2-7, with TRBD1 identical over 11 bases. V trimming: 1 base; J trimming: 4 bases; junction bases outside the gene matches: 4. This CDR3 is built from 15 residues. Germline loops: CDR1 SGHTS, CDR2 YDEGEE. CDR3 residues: CASSLWGQGVYEQYF. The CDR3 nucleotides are TGTGCCAGCAGCTTGTGGGGACAGGGGGTTTACGAGCAGTACTTC.

CDR3 sequence (DNA): TGTGCCAGCAGCTTTTACGGGGGGCCGGGTGACACCGGGGAGCTGTTTTTT. Protein sequence: CASSFYGGPGDTGELFF. This chain joins TRBV5-6 and TRBJ2-2, with D possibly being TRBD2 (7 bases). This CDR3 is 17 amino acids long. Trimming removed 2 bases at V and 3 bases at J, with 17 bases between. CDR1 is SGHDT and CDR2 is YYEEEE in the germline V gene.

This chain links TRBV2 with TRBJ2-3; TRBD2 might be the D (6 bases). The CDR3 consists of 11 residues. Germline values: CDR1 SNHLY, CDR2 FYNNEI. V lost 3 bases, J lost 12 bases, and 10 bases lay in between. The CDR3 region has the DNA TGTGCCAGCAGTGAGTTGGCGGGACAGTATTTT. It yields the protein CASSELAGQYF.

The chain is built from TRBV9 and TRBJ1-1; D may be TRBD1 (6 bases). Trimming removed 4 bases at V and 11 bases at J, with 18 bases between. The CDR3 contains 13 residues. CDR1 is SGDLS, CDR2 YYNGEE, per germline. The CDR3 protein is CASSYIQGSEAFF. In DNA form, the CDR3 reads TGTGCCAGCAGCTATATACAGGGTTCAGAGGCTTTCTTT. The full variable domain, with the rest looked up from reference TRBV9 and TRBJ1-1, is DSGVTQTPKHLITATGQRVTLRCSPRSGDLSVYWYQQSLDQGLQFLIQYYNGEERAKGNILERFSAQQFPDLHSELNLSSLELGDSALYFCASSYIQGSEAFFGQGTRLTVV.

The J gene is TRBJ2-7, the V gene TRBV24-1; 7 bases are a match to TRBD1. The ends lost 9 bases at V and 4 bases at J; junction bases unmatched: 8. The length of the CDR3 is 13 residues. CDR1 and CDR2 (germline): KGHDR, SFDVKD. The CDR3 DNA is TGTGCCACCGGAACCGGGACAGTATACGAGCAGTACTTC. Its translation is CATGTGTVYEQYF.

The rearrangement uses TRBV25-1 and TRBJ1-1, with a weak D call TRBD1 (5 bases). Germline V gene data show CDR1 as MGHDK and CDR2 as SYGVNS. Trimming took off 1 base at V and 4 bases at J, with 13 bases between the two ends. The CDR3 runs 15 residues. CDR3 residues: CASSELGGGGTEAFF. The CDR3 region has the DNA TGTGCCAGCAGTGAATTGGGGGGAGGTGGCACTGAAGCTTTCTTT.

CDR3 sequence: CASSRQGGSSGNTIYF. The CDR3 DNA is TGCGCCAGCAGCAGGCAGGGGGGAAGCTCTGGAAACACCATATATTTT. The rearrangement links TRBV5-1 to TRBJ1-3, with TRBD1 identical over 7 bases. With V trimmed by 4 bases and J by 0 bases, 7 bases remained unmatched. This CDR3 is built from 16 residues. Germline lookup yields CDR1 SGHRS and CDR2 YFSETQ.

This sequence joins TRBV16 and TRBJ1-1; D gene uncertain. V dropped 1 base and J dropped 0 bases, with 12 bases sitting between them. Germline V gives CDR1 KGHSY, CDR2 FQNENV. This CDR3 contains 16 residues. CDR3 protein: CASSQFIKIMNTEAFF. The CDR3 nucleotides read TGTGCCAGCAGCCAATTTATAAAAATTATGAACACTGAAGCTTTCTTT. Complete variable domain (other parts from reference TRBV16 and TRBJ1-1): GEEVAQTPKHLVRGEGQKAKLYCAPIKGHSYVFWYQQVLKNEFKFLISFQNENVFDETGMPKERFSAKCLPNSPCSLEIQATKLEDSAVYFCASSQFIKIMNTEAFFGQGTRLTVV.